Sequencing of this T cell receptor beta chain was carried out in a study of tumor-infiltrating lymphocytes in primary liver carcinoma. V lost 8 bases and J lost 10, with 12 bases in between. The CDR3 is 11 residues long. Germline CDR1 and CDR2: SGHAT and FQNNGV. Using a constant-region primer together with ProtoScript II reverse transcriptase, TCR beta cDNA was made from around 0.55 ug of total RNA. Employing slightly modified ARM-PCR, three nested multiplex PCR rounds were run, and these gave rise to the TCR beta libraries. For approximately 9 cycles apiece, the opening two PCR rounds ran with TRBV1-TRBV30 forward primers and a C-beta reverse primer. MiXCR was run by TCRdb on the multiplex PCR reads, yielding one entry per CDR3 protein. This table has roughly 20,000 distinct CDR3 sequences, around 79% appearing once. Study outcomes and limitations: Relative to blood, tumors carried a significantly larger fraction of the repertoire in their top 250 clones (p = 0.039).

It was from about 19-30 mg of unsorted bulk tissue that RNA and DNA were co-extracted. For each tumor, five separate regions were sampled. Tumor samples each held over 90% viable tumor cells. With regard to this clonotype: Its antigen is not known. A read error is likely, as this CDR3 ends without the conserved phenylalanine or tryptophan.

The rearrangement uses TRBV11-2 and TRBJ2-1; D is unresolved. The source of this sequence is a woman in her thirties with primary liver carcinoma and hepatitis B virus infection. Sequenced: liver tumor tissue from sampling region 1. Subset: tumor region T1, superior pole. The CDR3 loop is CASRKLKEQFL. The DNA for the CDR3 is TGTGCCAGCCGAAAGCTTAAGGAGCAGTTCTTA.